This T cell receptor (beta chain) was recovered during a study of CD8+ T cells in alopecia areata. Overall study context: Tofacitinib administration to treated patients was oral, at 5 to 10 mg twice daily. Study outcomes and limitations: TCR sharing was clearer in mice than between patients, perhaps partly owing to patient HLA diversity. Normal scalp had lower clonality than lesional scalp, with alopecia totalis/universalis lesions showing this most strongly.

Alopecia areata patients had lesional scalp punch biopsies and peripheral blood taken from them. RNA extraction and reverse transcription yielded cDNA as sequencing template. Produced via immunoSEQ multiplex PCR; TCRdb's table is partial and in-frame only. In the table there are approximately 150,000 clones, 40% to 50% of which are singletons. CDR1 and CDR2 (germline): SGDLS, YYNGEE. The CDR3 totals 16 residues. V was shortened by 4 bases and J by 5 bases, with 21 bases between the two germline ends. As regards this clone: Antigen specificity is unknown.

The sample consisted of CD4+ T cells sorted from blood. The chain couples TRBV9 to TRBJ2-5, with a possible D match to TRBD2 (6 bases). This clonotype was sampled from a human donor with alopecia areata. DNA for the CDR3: TGTGCCAGCAGCCAAAGATCCGGGACTGGACGTGAGACCCAGTACTTC. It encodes CASSQRSGTGRETQYF.